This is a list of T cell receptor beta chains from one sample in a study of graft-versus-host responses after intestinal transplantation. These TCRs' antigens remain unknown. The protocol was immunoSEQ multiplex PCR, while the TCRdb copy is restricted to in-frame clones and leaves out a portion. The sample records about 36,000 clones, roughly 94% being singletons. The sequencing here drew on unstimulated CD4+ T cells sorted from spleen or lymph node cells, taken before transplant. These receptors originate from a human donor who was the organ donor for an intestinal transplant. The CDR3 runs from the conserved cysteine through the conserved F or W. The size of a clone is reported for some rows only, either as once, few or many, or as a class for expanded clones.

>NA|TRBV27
CASRTKTGSNTEAFF
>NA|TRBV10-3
CAIRTGAMNTEAFF
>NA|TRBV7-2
CASSLALAGDTQYF
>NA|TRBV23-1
CAAGGANYGYTF
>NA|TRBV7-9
CASSLGTGSYEQYF
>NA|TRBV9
CASSVSGGILFF
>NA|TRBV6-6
CASSSYNRAAEAFF
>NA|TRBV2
CASSEGRNTEAFF
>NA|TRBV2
CASSEQGFTDTQYF
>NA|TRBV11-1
CASSLSWGASSYNEQFF
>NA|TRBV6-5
CASSYSTGPSGNTIYF
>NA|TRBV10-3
CAISEFETQYF
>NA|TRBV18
CASSVPDTQYF
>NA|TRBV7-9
CASSLGGGRGNTEAFF
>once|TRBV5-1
CASSPAGDPLANYGYTF
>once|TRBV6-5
CASSYSTGGNEQYF
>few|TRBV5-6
CASSFTGVYNSPLHF
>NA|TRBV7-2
CASSLGSAGGHTDTQYF
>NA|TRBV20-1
CSAREEEQFF
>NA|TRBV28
CASSLPGNTEAFF
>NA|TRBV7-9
CASSPAVRGTEAFF
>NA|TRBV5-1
CASSLGQGGLSLRESGYTF
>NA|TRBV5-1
CASSSGLAGGLSSYNEQFF
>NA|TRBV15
CATSRNIRTGVTGELFF
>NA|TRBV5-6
CASSGDRGLGNTIYF
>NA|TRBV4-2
CASSQTTGEDGEKLFF
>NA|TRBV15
CATSRDVLGGTEAFF
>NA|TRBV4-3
CASSQDKGGNQPQHF
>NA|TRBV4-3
CASSQERGRGNEKLFF
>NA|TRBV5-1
CASSLGGGLTDTQYF
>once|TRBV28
CASSLSANYGYTF
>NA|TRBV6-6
CASSYSRGQGTEAFF
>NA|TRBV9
CASSVVQGGQETQYF
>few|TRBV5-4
CASSFPFF
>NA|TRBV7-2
CASSLGGTSGFDEQYF
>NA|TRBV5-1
CASSSQTETEAFF
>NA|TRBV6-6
CASSPDRAFYEQYF
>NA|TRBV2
CASSSRVSTDTQYF
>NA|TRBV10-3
CAISAGTAGELFF